This TCR beta chain was captured in a study of blood T cells in healthy people across ages. General study results and limits: Getting older went along with TCR beta diversity per million T cells dropping roughly linearly. The study found more naive CD4+ cells and higher diversity in long-lived than aged donors.

V lost 6 bases and J 5 bases, leaving 16 bases between the germline ends. The CDR3 sequence is 13 residues long. Per the germline V gene, CDR1 is DFQATT and CDR2 is SNEGSKA (reference sequence). Combining a sample-barcoded 5' primer with a J-beta primer mix, a second PCR ran for roughly 7 to 12 cycles. TCRdb passed the 5' RACE reads through MiXCR, listing each CDR3 protein once. The sample lists roughly 800,000 distinct CDR3 sequences; 50% to 65% were seen once. In its sample, this clonotype was seen a few times. Its target is not known. Source material: blood. The source is an older man in good health. V is TRBV20-1 and J is TRBJ2-5, with a weak D call TRBD2 (7 bases). The DNA of the CDR3 is TGCAGTGCCAGGGGAGAAGCGGGGGAGACCCAGTACTTC. Translating it yields CSARGEAGETQYF.